The TCR beta chain under discussion was sequenced for a study of blood T cells in healthy people across ages. Study-wide points: Fewer expanded clones and more diversity marked long-lived versus aged donors. Across samples, TCR beta diversity tracked strongly with naive T cell percentage.

Next came a second PCR, run for about 7 to 12 cycles, which used a sample-barcoded 5' primer along with a J-beta primer mix. TCRdb reanalysed the 5' RACE reads using MiXCR and keeps one entry per CDR3 protein. The sample has 780,000 or so distinct CDR3 sequences; approximately 60% are singletons. Germline-derived CDR1 and CDR2 are MNHEY and SVGEGT. V lost 6 bases and J lost 6, with 17 bases in between. The CDR3 totals 14 residues. The study drew donors from healthy Caucasian individuals in Russia aged about 6 to 90. For this clonotype: No antigen is known for it.

V usage is TRBV6-2 or TRBV6-3 and J usage is TRBJ1-2; D is unresolved. This clonotype originated in a man aged 40-55 years in good health. Specimen: blood. Here the CDR3 reads CASRPLRQNDGYTF. The CDR3 DNA is TGTGCCAGCAGACCCCTCAGGCAGAACGATGGCTACACCTTC.